The 13 T cell receptor beta chains given below trace back to one sample, sequenced in a study of early T cells in non-severe SARS-CoV-2 infection. TCRdb processed the 5' RACE reads anew with MiXCR; each CDR3 protein has one entry. The data show about 71,000 distinct CDR3 sequences, approximately 14% seen once. The sample was whole blood. Every receptor here comes from an adult who was a healthcare worker with PCR-confirmed SARS-CoV-2 infection or an uninfected control (not recorded which).

This clonotype came up a few times. This sequence joins TRBV15 and TRBJ2-4, with unresolved D. V was shortened by 0 bases and J by 0 bases, with 18 bases between the two germline ends. This CDR3 contains 19 residues. The germline CDR1 and CDR2 sequences are LNHNV and YYDKDF (reference sequence). CDR3 bases: TGTGCCACCAGCAGAGAGCGTTTGGGGATAGATCTAGCCAAAAACATTCAGTACTTC. This sequence encodes CATSRERLGIDLAKNIQYF.

This clonotype was observed a few times. This chain joins TRBV11-2 and TRBJ1-5; D gene uncertain. V was cut by 4 bases and J by 9 bases, with 13 bases left in between. The CDR3 runs to 13 residues. CDR1 is SGHAT, CDR2 FQNNGV, per germline. CDR3 residues: CASSYTSSGPQHF. The CDR3 DNA sequence: TGTGCCAGCAGCTACACAAGCTCGGGGCCCCAGCATTTT.

The chain combines TRBV6-2 or TRBV6-3 with TRBJ2-1, with 9 bases fitting TRBD2. CDR3 length equals 16 residues. Trimming at V came to 4 bases and at J to 1 base, leaving 5 bases not matched to a gene. The germline V gene encodes CDR1 MNHEY and CDR2 SVGEGT. The CDR3 DNA sequence: TGTGCCAGCAGTTCTCTAGCGGGGAATTCCTACAATGAGCAGTTCTTC. Translation: CASSSLAGNSYNEQFF.

The J gene is TRBJ1-6, the V gene TRBV6-6; 7 bases are a match to TRBD1. Per germline, CDR1 MNHNY and CDR2 SVGAGI (reference sequence). The CDR3 covers 12 residues. V shed 7 bases, J shed 10 bases, and the junction held 4 bases outside the gene matches. CDR3 DNA: TGTGCCAGCAAAGGGGGCGGGTCACCCCTCCACTTT. This gives the protein CASKGGGSPLHF.

The V gene is TRBV19, the J gene TRBJ2-1; D uncertain. The germline gives CDR1 LNHDA, CDR2 SQIVND (reference sequence). The CDR3 runs to 14 residues. V shed 3 bases and J shed 7 bases, with 13 bases lying between them. CDR3 sequence reads: CASSISDLRNEQFF. The CDR3 coding sequence is TGTGCCAGTAGTATCTCAGATCTCAGGAATGAGCAGTTCTTC.

In this sample, this clonotype turned up a few times. The chain has TRBV29-1 and TRBJ1-1; 7 bases are shared with TRBD1. V lost 6 bases and J lost 7; bases outside the gene matches: 14. The CDR3 loop spans 14 amino acids. CDR1 SQVTM and CDR2 ANQGSEA come from the germline V gene. CDR3 coding DNA: TGCAGCGTCAACCCACGCCGGGACAGTAGTGAAGCTTTCTTT. Protein: CSVNPRRDSSEAFF.

V gene TRBV7-2 combines with J gene TRBJ1-2; D is uncertain. Trimming shortened V by 5 bases and J by 8 bases, and 15 bases separated the two germline ends. This CDR3 is built from 13 residues. Germline V gene data show CDR1 as SGHTA and CDR2 as FQGNSA. The CDR3 region is CASSDGSLGGYTF. The CDR3 coding sequence is TGTGCCAGCAGCGACGGGAGTCTTGGAGGCTACACCTTC.

The chain links TRBV11-2 to TRBJ2-3, with 7 positions matching TRBD2. The germline V gene encodes CDR1 SGHAT and CDR2 FQNNGV. V gave up 5 bases and J gave up 1 base; unmatched junction bases: 9. The CDR3 has 16 amino acids. CDR3 amino acids: CASSLGTNRGTDTQYF. The CDR3 region has the DNA TGTGCCAGCAGCCTTGGGACTAATCGTGGCACAGATACGCAGTATTTT.

This clonotype was picked up a small number of times. The CDR3 sequence: CASFRDRSTEAFF. CDR3 nucleotides: TGTGCCAGCTTCAGGGACCGGAGCACTGAAGCTTTCTTT. This chain links TRBV18 with TRBJ1-1, with D possibly TRBD1 on 5 matching bases. Germline CDR1 and CDR2: KGHSH and LQKENI. The CDR3 is 13 amino acids. V lost 7 bases and J lost 4, with 13 bases in between.

This clonotype occurred a few times. V and J are TRBV18 and TRBJ2-1; 7 bases are a match to TRBD1. The CDR3 runs 15 residues. Germline V gives CDR1 KGHSH, CDR2 LQKENI. Unmatched junction bases numbered 5, after V lost 0 bases and J lost 6 bases. CDR3 sequence reads: CASSPPKPGGNEQFF. The CDR3 region has the DNA TGTGCCAGCTCACCACCCAAGCCAGGGGGCAATGAGCAGTTCTTC.

The rearrangement joins TRBV29-1 to TRBJ1-1, with 7 bases aligning to TRBD1. Trimming at V came to 7 bases and at J to 5 bases, leaving 10 bases not matched to a gene. The germline V gene has CDR1 SQVTM and CDR2 ANQGSEA. The CDR3 contains 13 residues. The CDR3 nucleotides read TGCAGCGCCAGACAGGGAGAAAATACTGAAGCTTTCTTT. Amino acids: CSARQGENTEAFF.

This clonotype showed up just a few times. V gene TRBV4-3 combines with J gene TRBJ2-4; D may be TRBD1 (7 bases). This CDR3 has 13 amino acids. The V gene lost 1 base and the J gene lost 9 bases, with 10 bases spanning the gap. Germline V CDR1 and CDR2: LGHNA, YSLEER. CDR3: CASSQGRGRIQYF. In nucleotides, the CDR3 is TGCGCCAGCAGCCAAGGGAGGGGGCGCATTCAGTACTTC.

The chain uses TRBV29-1 and TRBJ2-2; 9 bases line up with TRBD2. J gave up 3 bases and V 6 bases, and 5 bases lay outside the gene matches. Germline lookup yields CDR1 SQVTM and CDR2 ANQGSEA. CDR3 length: 14 amino acids. DNA for the CDR3: TGCAGCGTCGCCCTAGCGGGGCACACCGGGGAGCTGTTTTTT. Protein product: CSVALAGHTGELFF.